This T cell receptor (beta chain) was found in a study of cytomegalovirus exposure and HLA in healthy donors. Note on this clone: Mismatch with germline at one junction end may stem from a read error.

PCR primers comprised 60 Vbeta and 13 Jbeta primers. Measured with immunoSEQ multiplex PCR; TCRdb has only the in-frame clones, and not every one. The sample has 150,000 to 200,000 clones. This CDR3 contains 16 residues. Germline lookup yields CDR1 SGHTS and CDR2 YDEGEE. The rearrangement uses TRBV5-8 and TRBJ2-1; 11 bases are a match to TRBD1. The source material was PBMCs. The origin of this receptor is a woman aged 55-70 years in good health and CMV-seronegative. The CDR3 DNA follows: TGTGCCAGCAGTTTGGGGACAGGGGGCTCCTACAATGAGCAGTTCTTC. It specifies CASSLGTGGSYNEQFF.